The next 2 T cell receptor beta chains were all read from a single sample in a study of molecular identifiers for immune sequencing clone quantification. One entry per CDR3 protein, called by TCRdb with MiXCR from the PCR reads. The top ten hold 0.78% of the sample, which has over 65,000 distinct CDR3 sequences, around 25% seen once. Sequencing was carried out using naive CD8+ T cells from blood, with Jurkat cell RNA spiked in. Sample subset: FACS-sorted CD8+CD4-CCR7+CD45RA+ naive T cells. Receptors originate from a human donor in good health. Some libraries in this study had Jurkat cell RNA spiked in.

The rearrangement joins TRBV24-1 to TRBJ1-2, with a tentative D call TRBD1 (5 bases). Germline CDR1 reads KGHDR; CDR2 reads SFDVKD. Trimming took 8 bases from V and 2 from J, leaving 20 bases between them. This CDR3 spans 16 amino acids. The CDR3 loop reads CATIIPGEPTNYGYTF. CDR3 nucleotides: TGTGCCACCATCATTCCGGGGGAACCAACAAACTATGGCTACACCTTC.

This clonotype was detected ten times or more. The chain is built from TRBV30 and TRBJ2-3; weak D call: TRBD1 (6 bases). The length of the CDR3 is 15 residues. Germline V CDR1 and CDR2: GTSNPN, SVGIG (reference sequence). Deletions cut 2 bases from V and 0 bases from J, with 12 bases between. The CDR3 DNA reads TGTGCCTGGAGTAAGGGGGTTACTAGCACAGATACGCAGTATTTT. Amino acids: CAWSKGVTSTDTQYF.